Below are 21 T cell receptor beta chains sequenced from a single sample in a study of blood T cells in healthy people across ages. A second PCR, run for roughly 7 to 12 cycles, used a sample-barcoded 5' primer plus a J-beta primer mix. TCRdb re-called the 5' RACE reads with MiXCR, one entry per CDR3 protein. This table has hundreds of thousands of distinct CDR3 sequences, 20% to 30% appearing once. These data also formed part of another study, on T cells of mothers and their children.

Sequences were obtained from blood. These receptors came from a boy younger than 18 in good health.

CDR3 residues: CASSLVAGSTYEQYF. CDR3 DNA: TGTGCCAGCAGCTTAGTTGCGGGTTCAACCTACGAGCAGTACTTC. The gene calls are TRBV7-2 and TRBJ2-7; possibly TRBD2 for D (5 bases). Germline CDR1 reads SGHTA; CDR2 reads FQGNSA. Between the trimmed V and J ends, which lost 1 base and 2 bases, there was a span of 12 bases. The CDR3 extends over 15 amino acids.

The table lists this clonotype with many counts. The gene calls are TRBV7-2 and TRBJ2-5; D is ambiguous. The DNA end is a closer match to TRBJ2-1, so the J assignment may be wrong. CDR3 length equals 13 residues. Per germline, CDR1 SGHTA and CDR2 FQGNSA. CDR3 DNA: TGTGCCAGCAGCTTACAGCCCGGCAATGAGCAGTTCTTC. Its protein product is CASSLQPGNEQFF.

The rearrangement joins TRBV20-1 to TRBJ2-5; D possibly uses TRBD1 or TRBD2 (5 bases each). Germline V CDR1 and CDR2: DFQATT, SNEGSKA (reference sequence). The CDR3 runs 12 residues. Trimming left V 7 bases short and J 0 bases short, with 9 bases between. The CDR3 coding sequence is TGCAGTGGGGACGGAGACCAAGAGACCCAGTACTTC. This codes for CSGDGDQETQYF.

The CDR3 sequence is CANRTDFDRRAFF. CDR3 bases: TGTGCCAACCGGACAGATTTTGATAGACGAGCTTTCTTT. This chain links TRBV12-3 or TRBV12-4 with TRBJ1-1, with D possibly TRBD1 on 6 matching bases. Trimming shortened V by 10 bases and J by 10 bases, and 22 bases separated the two germline ends. The CDR3 spans 13 residues.

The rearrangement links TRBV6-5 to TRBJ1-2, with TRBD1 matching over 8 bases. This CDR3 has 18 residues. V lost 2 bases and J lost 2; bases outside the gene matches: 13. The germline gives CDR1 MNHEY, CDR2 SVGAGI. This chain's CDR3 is CASSYARPGQGANYGYTF. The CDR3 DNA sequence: TGTGCCAGCAGTTACGCTAGACCTGGGCAGGGGGCCAACTATGGCTACACCTTC.

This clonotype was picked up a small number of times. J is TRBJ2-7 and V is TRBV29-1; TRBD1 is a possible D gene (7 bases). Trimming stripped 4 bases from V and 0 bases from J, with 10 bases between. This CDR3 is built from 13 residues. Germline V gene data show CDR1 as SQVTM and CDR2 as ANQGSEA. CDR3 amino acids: CSVGQGLSYEQYF. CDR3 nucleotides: TGCAGCGTTGGACAGGGACTCTCCTACGAGCAGTACTTC.

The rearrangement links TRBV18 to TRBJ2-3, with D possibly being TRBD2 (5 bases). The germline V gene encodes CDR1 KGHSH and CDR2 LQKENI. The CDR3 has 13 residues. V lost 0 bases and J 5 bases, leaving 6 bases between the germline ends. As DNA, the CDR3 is TGTGCCAGCTCACCACCCCGGGAAGATACGCAGTATTTT. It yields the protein CASSPPREDTQYF.

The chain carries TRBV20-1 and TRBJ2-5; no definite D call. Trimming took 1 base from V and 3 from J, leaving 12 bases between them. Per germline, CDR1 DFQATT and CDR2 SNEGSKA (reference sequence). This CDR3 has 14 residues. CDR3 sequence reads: CSARAGSLKETQYF. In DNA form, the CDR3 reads TGCAGTGCTAGAGCGGGCAGCCTTAAAGAGACCCAGTACTTC.

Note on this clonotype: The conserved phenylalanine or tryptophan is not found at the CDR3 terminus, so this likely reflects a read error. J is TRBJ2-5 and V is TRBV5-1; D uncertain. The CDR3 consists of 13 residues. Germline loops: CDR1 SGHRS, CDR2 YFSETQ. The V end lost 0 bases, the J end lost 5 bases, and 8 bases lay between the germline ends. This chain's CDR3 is CASSLGARETQYL. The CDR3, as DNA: TGCGCCAGCAGCTTGGGTGCGAGGGAGACCCAGTACCTC.

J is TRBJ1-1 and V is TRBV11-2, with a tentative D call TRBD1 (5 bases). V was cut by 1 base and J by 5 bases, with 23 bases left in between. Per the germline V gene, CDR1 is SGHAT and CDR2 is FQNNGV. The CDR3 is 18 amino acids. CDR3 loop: CASSLVRVTAAGRTEAFF. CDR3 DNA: TGTGCCAGCAGCTTAGTACGAGTTACGGCAGCAGGGAGGACTGAAGCTTTCTTT.

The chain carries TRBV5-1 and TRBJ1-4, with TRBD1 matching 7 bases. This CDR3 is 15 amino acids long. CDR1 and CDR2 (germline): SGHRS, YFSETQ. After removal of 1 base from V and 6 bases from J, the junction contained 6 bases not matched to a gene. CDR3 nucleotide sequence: TGCGCCAGCAGCTTGAGCGACAGGGCCTATGAAAAACTGTTTTTT. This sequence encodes CASSLSDRAYEKLFF.

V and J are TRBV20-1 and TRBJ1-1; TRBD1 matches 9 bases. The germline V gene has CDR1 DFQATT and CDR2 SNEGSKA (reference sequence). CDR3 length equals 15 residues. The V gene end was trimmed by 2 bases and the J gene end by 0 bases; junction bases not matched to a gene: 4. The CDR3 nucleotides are TGCAGTGCTAGACCCGGGACAGGGTTGAACACTGAAGCTTTCTTT. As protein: CSARPGTGLNTEAFF.

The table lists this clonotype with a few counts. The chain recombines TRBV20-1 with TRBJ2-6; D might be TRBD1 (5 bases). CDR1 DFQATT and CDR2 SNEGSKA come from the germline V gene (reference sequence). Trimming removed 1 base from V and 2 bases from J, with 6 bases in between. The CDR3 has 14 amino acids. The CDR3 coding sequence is TGCAGTGCTAGAGGCAGGGCTGGGGCCAACGTCCTGACTTTC. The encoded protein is CSARGRAGANVLTF.

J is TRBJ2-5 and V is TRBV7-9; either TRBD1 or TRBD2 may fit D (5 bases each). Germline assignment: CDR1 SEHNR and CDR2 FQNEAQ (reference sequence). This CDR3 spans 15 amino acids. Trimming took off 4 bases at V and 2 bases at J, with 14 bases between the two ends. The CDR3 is CASSSRDGDQETQYF. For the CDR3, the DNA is TGTGCCAGCAGCTCCCGGGACGGTGATCAAGAGACCCAGTACTTC.

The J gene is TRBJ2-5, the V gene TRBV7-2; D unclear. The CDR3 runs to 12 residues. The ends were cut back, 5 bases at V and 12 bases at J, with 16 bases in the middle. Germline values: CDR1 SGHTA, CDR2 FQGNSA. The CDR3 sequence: CASSATPGPKYF. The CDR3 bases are TGTGCCAGCAGCGCTACTCCGGGTCCTAAGTACTTC.

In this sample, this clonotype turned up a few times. This CDR3 reads CASSGQGTPNTGELFF. In nucleotides, the CDR3 is TGTGCCAGCAGCGGACAGGGGACCCCGAACACCGGGGAGCTGTTTTTT. The chain is built from TRBV9 and TRBJ2-2; TRBD1 aligns across 8 bases. CDR1 and CDR2 from the germline V gene are SGDLS and YYNGEE. The V and J ends lost 3 bases and 0 bases, in that order; junction bases with no gene match: 4. This CDR3 comprises 16 residues. Complete variable domain (other parts from reference TRBV9 and TRBJ2-2): DSGVTQTPKHLITATGQRVTLRCSPRSGDLSVYWYQQSLDQGLQFLIQYYNGEERAKGNILERFSAQQFPDLHSELNLSSLELGDSALYFCASSGQGTPNTGELFFGEGSRLTVL.

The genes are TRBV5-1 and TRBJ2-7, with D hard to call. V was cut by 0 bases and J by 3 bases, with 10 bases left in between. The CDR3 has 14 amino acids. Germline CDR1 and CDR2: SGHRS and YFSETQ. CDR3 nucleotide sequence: TGCGCCAGCAGCTTGGTTGTAGGAAACTACGAGCAGTACTTC. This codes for CASSLVVGNYEQYF.

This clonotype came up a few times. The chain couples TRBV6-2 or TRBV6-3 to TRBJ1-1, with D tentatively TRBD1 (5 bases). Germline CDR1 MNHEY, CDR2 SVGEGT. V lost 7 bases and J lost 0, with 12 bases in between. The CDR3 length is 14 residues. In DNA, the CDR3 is TGTGCCAGCATCGAAGACAGCTTGAACACTGAAGCTTTCTTT. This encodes CASIEDSLNTEAFF.

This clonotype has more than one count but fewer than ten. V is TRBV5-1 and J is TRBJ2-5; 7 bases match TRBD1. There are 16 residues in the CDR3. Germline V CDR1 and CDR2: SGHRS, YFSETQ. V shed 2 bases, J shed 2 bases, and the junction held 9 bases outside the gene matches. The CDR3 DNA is TGCGCCAGCAGCTTTCGGACAGGCGGACGACAAGAGACCCAGTACTTC. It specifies CASSFRTGGRQETQYF.

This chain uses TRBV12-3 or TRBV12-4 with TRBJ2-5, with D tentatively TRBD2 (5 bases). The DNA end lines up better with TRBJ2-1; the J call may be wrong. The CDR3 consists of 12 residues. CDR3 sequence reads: CASSGLADEQFF. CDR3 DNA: TGTGCCAGCAGTGGACTGGCGGATGAGCAGTTCTTC.

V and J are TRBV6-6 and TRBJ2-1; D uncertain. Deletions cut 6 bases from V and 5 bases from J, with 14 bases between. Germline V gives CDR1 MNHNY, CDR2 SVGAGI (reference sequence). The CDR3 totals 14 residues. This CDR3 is CASSNTEYHNEQFF. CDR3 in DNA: TGTGCCAGCAGCAATACCGAATACCACAATGAGCAGTTCTTC.